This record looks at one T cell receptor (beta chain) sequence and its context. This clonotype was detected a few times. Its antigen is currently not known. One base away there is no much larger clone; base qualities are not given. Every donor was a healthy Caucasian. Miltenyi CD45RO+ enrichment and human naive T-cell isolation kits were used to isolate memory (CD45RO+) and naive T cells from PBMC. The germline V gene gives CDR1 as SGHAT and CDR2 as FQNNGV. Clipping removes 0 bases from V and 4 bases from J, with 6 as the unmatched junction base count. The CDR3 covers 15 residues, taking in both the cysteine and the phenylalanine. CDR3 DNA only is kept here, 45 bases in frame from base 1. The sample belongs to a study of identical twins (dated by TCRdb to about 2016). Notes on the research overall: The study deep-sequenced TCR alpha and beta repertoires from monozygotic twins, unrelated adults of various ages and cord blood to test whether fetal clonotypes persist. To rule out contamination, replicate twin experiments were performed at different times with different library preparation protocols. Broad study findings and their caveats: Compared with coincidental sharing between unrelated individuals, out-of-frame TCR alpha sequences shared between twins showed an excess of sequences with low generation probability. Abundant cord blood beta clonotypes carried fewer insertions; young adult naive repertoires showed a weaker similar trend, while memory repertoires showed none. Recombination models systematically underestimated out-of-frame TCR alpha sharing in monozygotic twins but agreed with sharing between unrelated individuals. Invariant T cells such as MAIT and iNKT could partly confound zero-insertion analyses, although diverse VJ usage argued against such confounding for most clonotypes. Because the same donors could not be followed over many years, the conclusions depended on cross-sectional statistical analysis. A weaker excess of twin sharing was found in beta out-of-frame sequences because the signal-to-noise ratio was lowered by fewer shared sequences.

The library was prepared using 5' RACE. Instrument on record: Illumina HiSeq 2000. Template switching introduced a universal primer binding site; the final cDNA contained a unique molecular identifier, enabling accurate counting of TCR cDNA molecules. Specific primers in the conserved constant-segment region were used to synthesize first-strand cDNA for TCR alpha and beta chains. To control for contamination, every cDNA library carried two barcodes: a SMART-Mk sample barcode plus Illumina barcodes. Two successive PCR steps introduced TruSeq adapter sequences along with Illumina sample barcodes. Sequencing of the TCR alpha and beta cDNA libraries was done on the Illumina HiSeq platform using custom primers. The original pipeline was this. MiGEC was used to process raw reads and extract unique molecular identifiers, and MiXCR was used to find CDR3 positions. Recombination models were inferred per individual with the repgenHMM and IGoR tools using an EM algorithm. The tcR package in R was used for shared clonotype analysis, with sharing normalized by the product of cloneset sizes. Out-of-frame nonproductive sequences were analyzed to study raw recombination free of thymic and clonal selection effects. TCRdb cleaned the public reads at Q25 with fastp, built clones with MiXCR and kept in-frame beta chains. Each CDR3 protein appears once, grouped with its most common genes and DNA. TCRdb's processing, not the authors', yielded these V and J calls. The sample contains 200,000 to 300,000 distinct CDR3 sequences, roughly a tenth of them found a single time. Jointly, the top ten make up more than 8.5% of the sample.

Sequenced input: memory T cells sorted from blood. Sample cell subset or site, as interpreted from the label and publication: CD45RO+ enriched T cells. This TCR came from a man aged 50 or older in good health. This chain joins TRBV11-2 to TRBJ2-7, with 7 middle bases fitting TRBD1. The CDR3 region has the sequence CASSLDWDRVYEQYF. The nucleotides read TGTGCCAGCAGCTTAGATTGGGACAGAGTATACGAGCAGTACTTC.